The 11 T cell receptor beta chains presented below share a single source sample, sequenced in a study of CD8+CD57+ T cells in acquired aplastic anemia (dated by TCRdb to between 2018 and 2020). The sample was run on an Illumina HiSeq 2000. Profiling of TCR beta VDJ combinations and CDR3 sequences used genomic DNA as the template. TCRdb ran its own pipeline on the public reads, namely fastp trimming at Q25 and MiXCR clone calling, and kept in-frame beta chains. All rows with the same CDR3 protein become a single entry with the most common DNA and genes. Across this sample there are some 200,000 distinct CDR3 sequences, with approximately 50% seen only once. Approximately 9.7% of the sample is in the top ten clones. Patients chosen for sequencing had shown expansion of CD8+CD57+ cells by flow cytometry. Material for sequencing was sorted CD4+, CD8+, or CD8+CD57+ T cells (not recorded which) from PBMCs. These receptors all stem from a human donor with aplastic anemia.

For this clonotype: Being one base from a much bigger clone, this may be a read error. This chain uses TRBV14 with TRBJ2-1; possibly TRBD2 for D (6 bases). In germline, CDR1 is SGHDN, CDR2 FVKESK. The CDR3 sequence is 15 residues long. Trimming left V 0 bases short and J 9 bases short, with 15 bases between. In DNA, the CDR3 is TGTGCCAGCAGCCAAGACGGGGGTGGATATAGTGAGCAGTTCTTC. The encoded protein is CASSQDGGGYSEQFF.

This chain links TRBV24-1 with TRBJ2-7; the match to TRBD2 covers 13 bases. Germline-derived CDR1 and CDR2 are KGHDR and SFDVKD. The ends lost 11 bases at V and 2 bases at J; junction bases unmatched: 2. The CDR3 runs to 13 residues. CDR3 loop: CARGLAGAYEQYF. DNA for the CDR3: TGTGCCAGAGGACTAGCGGGAGCCTACGAGCAGTACTTC.

This clonotype is medium-sized by share. Germline and junction disagree at one end, which may indicate a read error. V gene TRBV7-7 combines with J gene TRBJ2-5, with TRBD1 matching over 8 bases. The CDR3 spans 13 residues. Germline CDR1 and CDR2: SSHAT and FNYEAQ (reference sequence). CDR3 nucleotides: TGTGCTAGCAGCTGGGACAGGAGGGAGACCCAGTACTTC. This codes for CASSWDRRETQYF. Combining the CDR3 with reference TRBV7-7 and TRBJ2-5 gives the whole variable domain GAGVSQSPRYKVTKRGQDVTLRCDPISSHATLYWYQQALGQGPEFLTYFNYEAQPDKSGLPSDRFSAERPEGSISTLTIQRTEQRDSAMYRCASSWDRRETQYFGPGTRLLVL.

This clonotype was observed a handful of times. The V and J genes are TRBV6-1 and TRBJ2-3; D uncertain. This CDR3 has 15 residues. The V and J ends lost 8 bases and 1 base respectively, with 16 bases between them. Germline CDR1 and CDR2: MNHNS and SASEGT. The CDR3 here is CASAKSWVGTDTQYF. The CDR3 DNA is TGTGCCAGCGCGAAATCCTGGGTAGGCACAGATACGCAGTATTTT.

In its sample, this clonotype was seen many times. Just one base apart from a much larger clone, this may be a read error. The rearrangement links TRBV10-3 to TRBJ1-2; D remains ambiguous. Trimming stripped 4 bases from V and 7 bases from J, with 13 bases between. The CDR3 spans 13 residues. Germline CDR1 reads ENHRY; CDR2 reads SYGVKD. In DNA, the CDR3 is TGTGCCATCAGTGGAGGCGAGGCGGCTGGCTACACCTTC. It translates to CAISGGEAAGYTF.

This clonotype was picked up many times. The chain links TRBV7-2 to TRBJ2-7, with D unresolved. The CDR3 sequence is 15 residues long. The germline V gene encodes CDR1 SGHTA and CDR2 FQGNSA. With 1 base removed from V and 1 base from J, the gap between germline ends came to 11 bases. CDR3 residues: CASSLGTRFSYEQYF. The CDR3 coding sequence is TGTGCCAGCAGCTTAGGGACCAGGTTTTCCTACGAGCAGTACTTC. Combining the CDR3 with reference TRBV7-2 and TRBJ2-7 gives the whole variable domain GAGVSQSPSNKVTEKGKDVELRCDPISGHTALYWYRQSLGQGLEFLIYFQGNSAPDKSGLPSDRFSAERTGGSVSTLTIQRTQQEDSAVYLCASSLGTRFSYEQYFGPGTRLTVT.

This clonotype was picked up many times. The V and J genes are TRBV20-1 and TRBJ2-7; 9 bases fit TRBD1. V lost 6 bases, J lost 2 bases, and 8 bases stayed unmatched. The germline V gene has CDR1 DFQATT and CDR2 SNEGSKA (reference sequence). The CDR3 consists of 14 residues. This CDR3 reads CSATTGTGTYEQYF. The CDR3 DNA reads TGCAGTGCGACAACCGGGACAGGGACCTACGAGCAGTACTTC.

This chain connects TRBV5-1 to TRBJ2-1; TRBD2 matches at 11 bases. CDR3 length equals 15 residues. With V trimmed by 2 bases and J by 5 bases, 3 bases remained unmatched. CDR1 and CDR2 from the germline V gene are SGHRS and YFSETQ. The CDR3 nucleotides read TGCGCCAGCAGCTTCGGGACTAGCGGAGACAATGAGCAGTTCTTC. This sequence encodes CASSFGTSGDNEQFF.

CDR3 nucleotides: TGTGCCACCAGGACAGGAGAATTAATGAACACTGAAGCTTTCTTT. Translated: CATRTGELMNTEAFF. The chain links TRBV19 to TRBJ1-1; TRBD1 aligns across 7 bases. J was trimmed by 0 bases and V by 10 bases; bases with no gene match: 11. Germline CDR1 is LNHDA and CDR2 is SQIVND (reference sequence). The CDR3 consists of 15 residues.

The chain recombines TRBV6-1 with TRBJ2-7; 11 nucleotides match TRBD2. V shed 6 bases, J shed 2 bases, and the junction held 6 bases outside the gene matches. The germline V gene has CDR1 MNHNS and CDR2 SASEGT. CDR3 length equals 15 residues. This chain's CDR3 is CASSSLAGEAYEQYF. The CDR3, as DNA: TGTGCCAGCAGCTCACTAGCGGGGGAGGCCTACGAGCAGTACTTC.

The V and J genes are TRBV2 and TRBJ1-1; D not resolved. V gave up 5 bases and J gave up 6 bases, with 10 bases separating them. Germline CDR1 and CDR2: SNHLY and FYNNEI. The CDR3 has 12 amino acids. The CDR3 nucleotides read TGTGCCAGCAGTCTGTTGGGTTCTGAAGCTTTCTTT. Encoded protein: CASSLLGSEAFF.